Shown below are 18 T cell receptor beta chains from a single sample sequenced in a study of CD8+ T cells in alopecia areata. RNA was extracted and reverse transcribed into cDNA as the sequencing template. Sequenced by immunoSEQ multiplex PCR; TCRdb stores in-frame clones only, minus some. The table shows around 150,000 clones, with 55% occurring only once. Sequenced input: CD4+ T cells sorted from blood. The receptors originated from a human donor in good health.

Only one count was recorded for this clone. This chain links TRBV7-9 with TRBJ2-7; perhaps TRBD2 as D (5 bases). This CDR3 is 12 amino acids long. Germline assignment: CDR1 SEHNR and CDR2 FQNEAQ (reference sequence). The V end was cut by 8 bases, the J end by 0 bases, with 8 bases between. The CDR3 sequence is CASAGDSYEQYF. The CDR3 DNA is TGTGCCAGCGCGGGTGACTCCTACGAGCAGTACTTC. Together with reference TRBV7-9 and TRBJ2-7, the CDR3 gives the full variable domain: DTGVSQNPRHKITKRGQNVTFRCDPISEHNRLYWYRQTLGQGPEFLTYFQNEAQLEKSRLLSDRFSAERPKGSFSTLEIQRTEQGDSAMYLCASAGDSYEQYFGPGTRLTVT.

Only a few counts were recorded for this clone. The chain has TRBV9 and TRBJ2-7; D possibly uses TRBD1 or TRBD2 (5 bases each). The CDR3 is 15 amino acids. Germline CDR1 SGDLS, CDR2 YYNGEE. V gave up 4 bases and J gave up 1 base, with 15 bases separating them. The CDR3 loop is CASSLSVDSSYEQYF. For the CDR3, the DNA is TGTGCCAGCAGCCTTAGCGTAGACAGTTCCTACGAGCAGTACTTC. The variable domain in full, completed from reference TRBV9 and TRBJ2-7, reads DSGVTQTPKHLITATGQRVTLRCSPRSGDLSVYWYQQSLDQGLQFLIQYYNGEERAKGNILERFSAQQFPDLHSELNLSSLELGDSALYFCASSLSVDSSYEQYFGPGTRLTVT.

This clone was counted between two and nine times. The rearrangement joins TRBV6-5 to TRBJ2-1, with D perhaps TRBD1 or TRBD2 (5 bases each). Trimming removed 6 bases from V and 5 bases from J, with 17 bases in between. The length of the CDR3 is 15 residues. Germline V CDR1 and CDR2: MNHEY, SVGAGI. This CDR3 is CASRWTRDGNNEQFF. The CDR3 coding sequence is TGTGCCAGCAGGTGGACCCGGGACGGGAACAATGAGCAGTTCTTC.

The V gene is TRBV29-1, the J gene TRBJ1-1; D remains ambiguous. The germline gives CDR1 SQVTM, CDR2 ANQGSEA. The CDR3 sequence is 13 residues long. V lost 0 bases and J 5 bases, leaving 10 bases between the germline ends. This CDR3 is CSVEDLRATEAFF. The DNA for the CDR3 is TGCAGCGTTGAAGATCTTCGGGCAACTGAAGCTTTCTTT. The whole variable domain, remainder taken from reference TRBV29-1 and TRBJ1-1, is SAVISQKPSRDICQRGTSLTIQCQVDSQVTMMFWYRQQPGQSLTLIATANQGSEATYESGFVIDKFPISRPNLTFSTLTVSNMSPEDSSIYLCSVEDLRATEAFFGQGTRLTVV.

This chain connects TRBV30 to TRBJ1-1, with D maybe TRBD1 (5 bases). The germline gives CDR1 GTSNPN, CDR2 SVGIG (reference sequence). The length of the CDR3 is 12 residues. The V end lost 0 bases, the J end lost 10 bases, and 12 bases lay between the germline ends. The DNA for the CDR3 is TGTGCCTGGAGTGTATTATGGCAGGGAGCTTTCTTT. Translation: CAWSVLWQGAFF.

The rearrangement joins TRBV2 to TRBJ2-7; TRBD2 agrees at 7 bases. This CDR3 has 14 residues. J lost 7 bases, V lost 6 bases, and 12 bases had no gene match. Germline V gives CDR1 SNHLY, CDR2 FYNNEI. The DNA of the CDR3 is TGTGCCAGCAGCGCCGTGCGGGGAGCGGGAGAGCAGTACTTC. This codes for CASSAVRGAGEQYF.

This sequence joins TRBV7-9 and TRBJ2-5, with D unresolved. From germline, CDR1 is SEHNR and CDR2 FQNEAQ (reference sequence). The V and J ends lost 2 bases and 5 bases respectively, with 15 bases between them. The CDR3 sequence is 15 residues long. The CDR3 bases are TGTGCCAGCAGCTTAAGGGCGGTGGATTGGGAGACCCAGTACTTC. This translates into CASSLRAVDWETQYF.

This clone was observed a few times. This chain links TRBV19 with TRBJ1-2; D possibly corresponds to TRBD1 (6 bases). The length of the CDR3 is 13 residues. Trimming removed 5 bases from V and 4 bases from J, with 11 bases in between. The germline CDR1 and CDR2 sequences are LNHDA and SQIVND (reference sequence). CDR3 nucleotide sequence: TGTGCCAGTAGTCCGGGACATTTCTATGGCTACACCTTC. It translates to CASSPGHFYGYTF.

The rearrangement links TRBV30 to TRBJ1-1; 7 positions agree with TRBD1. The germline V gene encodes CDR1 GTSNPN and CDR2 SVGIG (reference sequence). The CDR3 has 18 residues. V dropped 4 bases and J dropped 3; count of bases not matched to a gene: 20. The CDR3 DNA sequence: TGTGCCTGGACCTTCCGGGACAGCGCGGCAGGTGGGGACACTGAAGCTTTCTTT. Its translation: CAWTFRDSAAGGDTEAFF.

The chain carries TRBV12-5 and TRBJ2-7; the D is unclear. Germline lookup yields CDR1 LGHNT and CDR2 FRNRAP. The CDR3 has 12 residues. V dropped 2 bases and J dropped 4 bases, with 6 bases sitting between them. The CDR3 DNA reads TGTGCTAGTGGTTTGCTCAGGTACGAGCAGTACTTC. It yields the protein CASGLLRYEQYF.

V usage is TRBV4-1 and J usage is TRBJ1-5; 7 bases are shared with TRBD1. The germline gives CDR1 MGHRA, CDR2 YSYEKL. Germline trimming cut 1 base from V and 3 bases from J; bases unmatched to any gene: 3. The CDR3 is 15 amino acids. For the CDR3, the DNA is TGCGCCAGCAGCCAAGGGGACAGAGACAATCAGCCCCAGCATTTT. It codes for CASSQGDRDNQPQHF.

The CDR3 spells CSVGAGTTDTQYF. The CDR3 nucleotides read TGCAGCGTTGGAGCGGGCACCACAGATACGCAGTATTTT. The V call is TRBV29-1, the J call TRBJ2-3; possible D gene TRBD2, 6 bases. CDR1 and CDR2 (germline): SQVTM, ANQGSEA. V was shortened by 4 bases and J by 2 bases, with 10 bases between the two germline ends. The CDR3 sequence is 13 residues long.

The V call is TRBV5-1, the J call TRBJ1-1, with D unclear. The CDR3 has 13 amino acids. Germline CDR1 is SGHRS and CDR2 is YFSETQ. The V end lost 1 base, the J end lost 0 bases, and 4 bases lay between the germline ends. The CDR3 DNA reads TGCGCCAGCAGCTTGTTCCTGAACACTGAAGCTTTCTTT. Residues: CASSLFLNTEAFF. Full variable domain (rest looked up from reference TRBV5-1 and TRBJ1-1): KAGVTQTPRYLIKTRGQQVTLSCSPISGHRSVSWYQQTPGQGLQFLFEYFSETQRNKGNFPGRFSGRQFSNSRSEMNVSTLELGDSALYLCASSLFLNTEAFFGQGTRLTVV.

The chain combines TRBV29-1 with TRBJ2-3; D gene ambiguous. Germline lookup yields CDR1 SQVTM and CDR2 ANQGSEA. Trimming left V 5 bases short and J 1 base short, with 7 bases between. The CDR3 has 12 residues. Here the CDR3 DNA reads TGCAGCGTTCGACGCCGCACAGATACGCAGTATTTT. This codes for CSVRRRTDTQYF.

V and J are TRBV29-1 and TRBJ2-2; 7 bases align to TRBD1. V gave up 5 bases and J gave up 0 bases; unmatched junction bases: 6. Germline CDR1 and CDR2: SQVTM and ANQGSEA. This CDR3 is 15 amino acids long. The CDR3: CSVQGQSANTGELFF. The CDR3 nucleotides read TGCAGCGTTCAGGGACAGAGCGCGAACACCGGGGAGCTGTTTTTT.

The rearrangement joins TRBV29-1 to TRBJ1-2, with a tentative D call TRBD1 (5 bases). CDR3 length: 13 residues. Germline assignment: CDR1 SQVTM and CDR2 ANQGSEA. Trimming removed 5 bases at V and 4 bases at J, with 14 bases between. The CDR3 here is CSVYDSWSYGYTF. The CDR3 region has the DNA TGCAGCGTTTATGACAGTTGGAGCTATGGCTACACCTTC.

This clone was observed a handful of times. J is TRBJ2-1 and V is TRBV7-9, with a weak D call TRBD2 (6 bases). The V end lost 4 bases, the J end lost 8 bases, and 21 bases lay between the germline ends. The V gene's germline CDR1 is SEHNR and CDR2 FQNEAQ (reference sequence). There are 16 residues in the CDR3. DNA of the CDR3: TGTGCCAGCAGCTCACGCCCGGGGAGGCTCAACGATGAGCAGTTCTTC. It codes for CASSSRPGRLNDEQFF.

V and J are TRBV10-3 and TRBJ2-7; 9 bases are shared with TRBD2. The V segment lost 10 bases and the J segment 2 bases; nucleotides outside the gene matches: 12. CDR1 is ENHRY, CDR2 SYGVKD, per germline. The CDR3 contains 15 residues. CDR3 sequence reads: CATYASTSGTYEQYF. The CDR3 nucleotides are TGTGCCACCTATGCTTCGACTAGCGGCACCTACGAGCAGTACTTC.